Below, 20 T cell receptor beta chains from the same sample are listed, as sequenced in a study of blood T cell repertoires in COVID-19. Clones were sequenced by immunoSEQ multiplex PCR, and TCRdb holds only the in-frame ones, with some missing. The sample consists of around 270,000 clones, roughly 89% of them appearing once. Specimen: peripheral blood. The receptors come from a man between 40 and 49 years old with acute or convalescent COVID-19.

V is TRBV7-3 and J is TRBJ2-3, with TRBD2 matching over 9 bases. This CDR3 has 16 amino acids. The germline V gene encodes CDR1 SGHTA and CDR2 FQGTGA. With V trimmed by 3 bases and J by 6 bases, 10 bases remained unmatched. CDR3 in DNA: TGTGCCAGCAGCTTGGGACTAGCCGGGGCTGTTGATACGCAGTATTTT. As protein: CASSLGLAGAVDTQYF.

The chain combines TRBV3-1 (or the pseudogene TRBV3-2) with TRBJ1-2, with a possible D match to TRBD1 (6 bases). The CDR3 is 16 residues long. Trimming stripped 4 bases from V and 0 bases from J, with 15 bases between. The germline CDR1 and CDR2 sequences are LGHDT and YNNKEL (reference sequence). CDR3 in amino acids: CASSLRGAGTNYGYTF. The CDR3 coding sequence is TGTGCCAGCAGCCTCAGGGGAGCAGGGACTAACTATGGCTACACCTTC.

CDR3 sequence: CASRGRGRDGEQFF. The DNA for the CDR3 is TGTGCCAGTAGGGGGCGGGGCCGCGACGGTGAGCAGTTCTTC. The chain carries TRBV19 and TRBJ2-1; maybe TRBD2 (6 bases). CDR3 length: 14 residues. Looked up from germline, CDR1 is LNHDA and CDR2 is SQIVND (reference sequence). V was clipped by 6 bases and J by 9 bases, with 18 bases between them.

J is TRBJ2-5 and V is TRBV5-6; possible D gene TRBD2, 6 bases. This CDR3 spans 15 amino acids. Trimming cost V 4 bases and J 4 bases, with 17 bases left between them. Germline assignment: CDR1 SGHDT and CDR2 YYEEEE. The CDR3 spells CASSTGSFGGETQYF. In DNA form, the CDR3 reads TGTGCCAGCAGCACCGGGTCCTTCGGGGGAGAGACCCAGTACTTC.

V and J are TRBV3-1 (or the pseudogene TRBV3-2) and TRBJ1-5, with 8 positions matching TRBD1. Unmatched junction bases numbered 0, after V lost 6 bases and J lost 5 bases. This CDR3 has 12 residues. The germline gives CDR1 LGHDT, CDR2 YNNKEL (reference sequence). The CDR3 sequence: CASRQGDQPQHF. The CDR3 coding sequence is TGTGCCAGCAGACAGGGGGATCAGCCCCAGCATTTT.

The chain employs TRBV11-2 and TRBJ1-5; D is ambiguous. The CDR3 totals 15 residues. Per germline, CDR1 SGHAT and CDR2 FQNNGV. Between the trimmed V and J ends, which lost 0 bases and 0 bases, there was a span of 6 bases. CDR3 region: CASSLDGYSNQPQHF. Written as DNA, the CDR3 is TGTGCCAGCAGCTTAGACGGTTATAGCAATCAGCCCCAGCATTTT.

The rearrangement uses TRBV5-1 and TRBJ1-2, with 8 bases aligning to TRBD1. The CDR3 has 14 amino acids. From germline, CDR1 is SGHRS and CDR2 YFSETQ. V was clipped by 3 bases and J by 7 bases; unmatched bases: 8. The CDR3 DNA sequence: TGCGCCAGCAGCTCCGACAGGGGATTAGGTGGCTACACCTTC. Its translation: CASSSDRGLGGYTF.

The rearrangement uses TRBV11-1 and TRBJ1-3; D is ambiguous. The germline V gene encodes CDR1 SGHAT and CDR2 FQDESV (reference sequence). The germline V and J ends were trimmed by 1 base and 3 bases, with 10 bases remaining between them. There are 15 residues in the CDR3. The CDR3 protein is CASSLDSGNGNTIYF. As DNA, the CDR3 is TGTGCCAGCAGCTTAGATTCCGGGAATGGAAACACCATATATTTT.

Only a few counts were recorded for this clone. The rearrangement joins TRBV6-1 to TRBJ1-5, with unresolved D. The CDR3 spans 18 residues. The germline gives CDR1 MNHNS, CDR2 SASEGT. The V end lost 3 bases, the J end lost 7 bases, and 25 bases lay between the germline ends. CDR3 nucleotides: TGTGCCAGCAGTGAGGGCCGGGGTGAGGGAGGGTTTAGGCAGCCCCAGCATTTT. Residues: CASSEGRGEGGFRQPQHF.

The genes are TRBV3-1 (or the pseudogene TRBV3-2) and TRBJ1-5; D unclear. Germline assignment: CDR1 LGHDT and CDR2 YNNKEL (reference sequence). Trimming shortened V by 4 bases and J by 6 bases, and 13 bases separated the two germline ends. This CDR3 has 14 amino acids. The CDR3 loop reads CASSLRRGSQPQHF. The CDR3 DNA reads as TGTGCCAGCAGCCTTCGGCGGGGAAGTCAGCCCCAGCATTTT.

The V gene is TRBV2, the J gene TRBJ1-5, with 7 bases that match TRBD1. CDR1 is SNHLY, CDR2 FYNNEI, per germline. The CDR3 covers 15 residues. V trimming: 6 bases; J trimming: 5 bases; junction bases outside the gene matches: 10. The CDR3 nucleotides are TGTGCCAGCAGCCCGACAGGGCTCTTCGATCAGCCCCAGCATTTT. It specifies CASSPTGLFDQPQHF.

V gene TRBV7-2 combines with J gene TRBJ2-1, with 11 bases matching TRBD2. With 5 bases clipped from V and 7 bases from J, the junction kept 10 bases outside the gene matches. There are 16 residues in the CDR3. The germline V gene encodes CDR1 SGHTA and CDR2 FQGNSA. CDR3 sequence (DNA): TGTGCCAGCAGCATTAGCGGGGGGGCCTTTGGTAATGAGCAGTTCTTC. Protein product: CASSISGGAFGNEQFF.

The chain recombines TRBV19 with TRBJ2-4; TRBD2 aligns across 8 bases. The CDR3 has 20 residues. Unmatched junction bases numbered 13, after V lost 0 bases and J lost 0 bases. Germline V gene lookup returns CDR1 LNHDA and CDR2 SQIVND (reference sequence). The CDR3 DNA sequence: TGTGCCAGTAGTATAGATCGGGTAGCGGGGCGAAACGTAGCCAAAAACATTCAGTACTTC. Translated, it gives CASSIDRVAGRNVAKNIQYF.

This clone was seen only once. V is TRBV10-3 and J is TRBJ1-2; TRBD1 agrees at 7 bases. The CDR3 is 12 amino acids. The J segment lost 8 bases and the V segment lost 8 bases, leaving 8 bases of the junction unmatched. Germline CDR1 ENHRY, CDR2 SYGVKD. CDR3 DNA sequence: TGTGCCATCTCAGGGGCAGGGGGAGGCTACACCTTC. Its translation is CAISGAGGGYTF.

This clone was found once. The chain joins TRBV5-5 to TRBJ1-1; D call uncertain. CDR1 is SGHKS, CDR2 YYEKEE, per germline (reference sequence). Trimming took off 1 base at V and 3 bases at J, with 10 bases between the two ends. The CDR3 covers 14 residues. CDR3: CASSLLTIDTEAFF. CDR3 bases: TGTGCCAGCAGCTTGCTGACAATCGACACTGAAGCTTTCTTT.

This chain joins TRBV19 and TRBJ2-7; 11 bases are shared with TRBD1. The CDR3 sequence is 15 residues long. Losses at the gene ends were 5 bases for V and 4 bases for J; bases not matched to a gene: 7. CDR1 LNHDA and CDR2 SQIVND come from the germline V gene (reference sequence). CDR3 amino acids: CASSLTGTGGYEQYF. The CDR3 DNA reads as TGTGCCAGTAGTCTCACCGGGACAGGGGGTTACGAGCAGTACTTC.

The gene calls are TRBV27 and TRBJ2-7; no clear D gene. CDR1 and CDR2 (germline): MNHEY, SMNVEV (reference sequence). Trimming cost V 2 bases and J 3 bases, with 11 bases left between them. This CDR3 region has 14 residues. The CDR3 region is CASSLGGRNYEQYF. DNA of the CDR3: TGTGCCAGCAGTTTAGGTGGCAGGAACTACGAGCAGTACTTC.

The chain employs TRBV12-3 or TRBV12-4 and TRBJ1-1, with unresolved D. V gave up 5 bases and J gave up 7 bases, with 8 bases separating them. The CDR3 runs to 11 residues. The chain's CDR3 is CASSQQIEAFF. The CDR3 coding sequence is TGTGCCAGCAGTCAACAGATTGAAGCTTTCTTT.

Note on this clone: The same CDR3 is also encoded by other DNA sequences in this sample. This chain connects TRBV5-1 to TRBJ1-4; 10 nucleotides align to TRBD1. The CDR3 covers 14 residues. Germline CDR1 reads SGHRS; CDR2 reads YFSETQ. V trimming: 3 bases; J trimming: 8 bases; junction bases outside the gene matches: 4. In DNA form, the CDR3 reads TGCGCCAGCAGCTACGGGACAGGGGAAGAAAAACTGTTTTTT. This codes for CASSYGTGEEKLFF.

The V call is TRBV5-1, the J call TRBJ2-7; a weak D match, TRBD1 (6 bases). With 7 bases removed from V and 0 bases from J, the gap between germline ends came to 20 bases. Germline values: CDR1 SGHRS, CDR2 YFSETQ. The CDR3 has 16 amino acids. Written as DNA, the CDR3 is TGCGCCAGCCGCCCGGACAGCAAGACCTTCTCCTACGAGCAGTACTTC. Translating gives CASRPDSKTFSYEQYF.